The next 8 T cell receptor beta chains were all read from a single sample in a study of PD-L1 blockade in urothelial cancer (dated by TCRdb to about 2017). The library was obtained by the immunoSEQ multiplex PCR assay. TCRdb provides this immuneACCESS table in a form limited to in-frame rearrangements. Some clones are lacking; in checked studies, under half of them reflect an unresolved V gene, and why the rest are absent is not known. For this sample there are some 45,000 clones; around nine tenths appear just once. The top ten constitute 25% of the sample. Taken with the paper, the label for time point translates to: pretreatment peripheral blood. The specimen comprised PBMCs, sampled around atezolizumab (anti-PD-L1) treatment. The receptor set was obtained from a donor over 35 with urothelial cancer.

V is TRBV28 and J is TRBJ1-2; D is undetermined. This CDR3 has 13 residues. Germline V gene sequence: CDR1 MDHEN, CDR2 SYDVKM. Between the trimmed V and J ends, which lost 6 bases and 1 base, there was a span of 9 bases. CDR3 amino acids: CASSPRFNYGYTF. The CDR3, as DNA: TGTGCCAGCAGCCCCAGGTTTAACTATGGCTACACCTTC.

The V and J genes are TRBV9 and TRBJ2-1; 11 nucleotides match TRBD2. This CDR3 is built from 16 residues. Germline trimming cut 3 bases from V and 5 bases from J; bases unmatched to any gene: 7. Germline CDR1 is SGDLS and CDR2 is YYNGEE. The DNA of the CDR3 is TGTGCCAGCAGCGGATCCGGGACTAGCGGAAACAATGAGCAGTTCTTC. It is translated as CASSGSGTSGNNEQFF. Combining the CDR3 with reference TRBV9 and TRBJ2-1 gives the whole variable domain DSGVTQTPKHLITATGQRVTLRCSPRSGDLSVYWYQQSLDQGLQFLIQYYNGEERAKGNILERFSAQQFPDLHSELNLSSLELGDSALYFCASSGSGTSGNNEQFFGPGTRLTVL.

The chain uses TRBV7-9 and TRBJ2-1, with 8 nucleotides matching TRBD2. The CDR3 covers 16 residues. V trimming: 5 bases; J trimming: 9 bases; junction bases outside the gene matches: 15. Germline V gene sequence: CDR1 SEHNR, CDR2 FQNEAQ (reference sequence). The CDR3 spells CASSPPGASGWSEQFF. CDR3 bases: TGTGCCAGCAGCCCTCCTGGGGCTAGCGGGTGGAGTGAGCAGTTCTTC.

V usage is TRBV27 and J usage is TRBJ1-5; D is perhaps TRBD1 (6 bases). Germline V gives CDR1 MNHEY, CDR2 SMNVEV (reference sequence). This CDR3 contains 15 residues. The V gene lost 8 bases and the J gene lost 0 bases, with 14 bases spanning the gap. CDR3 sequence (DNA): TGTGCCAGCGGCCACAGGGCCTATAGCAATCAGCCCCAGCATTTT. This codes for CASGHRAYSNQPQHF.

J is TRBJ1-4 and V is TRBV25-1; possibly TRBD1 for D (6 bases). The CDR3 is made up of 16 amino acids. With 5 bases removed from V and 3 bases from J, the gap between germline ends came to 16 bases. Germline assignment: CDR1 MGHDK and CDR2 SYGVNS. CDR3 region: CASSQGQGLPNEKLFF. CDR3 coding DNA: TGTGCCAGCAGTCAGGGCCAGGGGTTGCCTAATGAAAAACTGTTTTTT.

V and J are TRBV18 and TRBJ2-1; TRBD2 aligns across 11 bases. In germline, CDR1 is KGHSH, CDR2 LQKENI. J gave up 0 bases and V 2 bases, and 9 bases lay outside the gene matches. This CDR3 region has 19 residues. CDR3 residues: CASSPGGSGRGSSYNEQFF. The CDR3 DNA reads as TGTGCCAGCTCACCAGGAGGTAGCGGGAGGGGCAGCTCCTACAATGAGCAGTTCTTC.

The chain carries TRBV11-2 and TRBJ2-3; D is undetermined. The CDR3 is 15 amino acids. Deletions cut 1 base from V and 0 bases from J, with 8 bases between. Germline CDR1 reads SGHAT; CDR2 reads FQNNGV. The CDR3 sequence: CASSLVLRSTDTQYF. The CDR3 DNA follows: TGTGCCAGCAGCTTAGTTTTGCGGAGCACAGATACGCAGTATTTT.

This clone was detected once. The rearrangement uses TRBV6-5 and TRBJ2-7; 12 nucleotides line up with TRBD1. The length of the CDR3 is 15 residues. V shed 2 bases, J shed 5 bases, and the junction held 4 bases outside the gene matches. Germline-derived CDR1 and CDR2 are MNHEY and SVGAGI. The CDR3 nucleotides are TGTGCCAGCAGTTACACCGGGACAGGGGGCGACGAGCAGTACTTC. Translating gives CASSYTGTGGDEQYF.